A selection of T cell receptor beta chains follows, all from one sample in a study of T cells in Graves' hyperthyroidism and ophthalmopathy. TCRdb re-derived calls from the multiplex PCR reads in MiXCR, one entry per CDR3 protein. The sample has about 480,000 distinct CDR3 sequences; 13% to 15% are singletons. Sequenced sample: blood. These receptors were obtained from a woman younger than 35 with Graves' hyperthyroidism. Both conserved end residues are part of each CDR3. A D gene is named only where the DNA matches it firmly. Rows give clone size only sometimes, using once, few, many, or a class for an expanded clone.

many,-,TRBJ1-5,TRBV30,CAWSAWGAGQPQHF,TGTGCCTGGAGTGCGTGGGGGGCGGGTCAGCCCCAGCATTTT
-,-,TRBJ2-6,TRBV4-2,CASSQVSQTGANVLTF,TGTGCCAGCAGCCAAGTGAGCCAGACTGGGGCCAACGTCCTGACTTTC
-,TRBD1,TRBJ1-1,TRBV10-2,CASSPPPTGTTGVPIGTEAFF,TGCGCCAGCAGTCCCCCCCCCACAGGGACGACAGGGGTCCCAATTGGGACTGAAGCTTTCTTT
-,TRBD2,TRBJ2-5,TRBV5-1,CASSLVSRLAGDGETQYF,TGCGCCAGCAGCTTGGTCAGCCGACTAGCGGGAGATGGAGAGACCCAGTACTTC
-,-,TRBJ2-4,TRBV6-2/TRBV6-3,CAIGAGNIQYF,TGTGCCATCGGGGCGGGCAACATTCAGTACTTC
-,-,TRBJ2-1,TRBV4-1,CASSQDPSDSYNEQFF,TGCGCCAGCAGCCAAGATCCTAGCGACTCCTACAATGAGCAGTTCTTC
many,TRBD2,TRBJ2-1,TRBV28,CASRAGAGGNEQFF,TGTGCCAGCCGAGCGGGAGCGGGCGGGAATGAGCAGTTCTTC
-,-,TRBJ2-3,TRBV20-1,CSASTGLITDTQYF,TGCAGTGCTAGCACGGGACTGATAACAGATACGCAGTATTTT
-,-,TRBJ2-1,TRBV6-1,CASSPAYNEQFF,TGTGCCAGCAGTCCGGCCTACAATGAGCAGTTCTTC
many,-,TRBJ1-6,TRBV2,CASIGHKGKALHF,TGTGCCAGCATAGGGCACAAAGGGAAGGCCCTCCACTTT